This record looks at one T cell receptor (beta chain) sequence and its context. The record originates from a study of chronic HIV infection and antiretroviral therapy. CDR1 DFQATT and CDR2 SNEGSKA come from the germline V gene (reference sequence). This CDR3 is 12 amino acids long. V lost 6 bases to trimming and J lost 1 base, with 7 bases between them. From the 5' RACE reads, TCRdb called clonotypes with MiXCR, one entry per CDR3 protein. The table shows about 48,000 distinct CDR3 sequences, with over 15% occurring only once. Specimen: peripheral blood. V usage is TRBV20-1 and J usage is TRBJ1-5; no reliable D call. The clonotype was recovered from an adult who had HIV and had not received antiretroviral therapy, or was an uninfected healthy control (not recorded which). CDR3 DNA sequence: TGCAGTGCAGACACCAGCAATCAGCCCCAGCATTTT. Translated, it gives CSADTSNQPQHF.